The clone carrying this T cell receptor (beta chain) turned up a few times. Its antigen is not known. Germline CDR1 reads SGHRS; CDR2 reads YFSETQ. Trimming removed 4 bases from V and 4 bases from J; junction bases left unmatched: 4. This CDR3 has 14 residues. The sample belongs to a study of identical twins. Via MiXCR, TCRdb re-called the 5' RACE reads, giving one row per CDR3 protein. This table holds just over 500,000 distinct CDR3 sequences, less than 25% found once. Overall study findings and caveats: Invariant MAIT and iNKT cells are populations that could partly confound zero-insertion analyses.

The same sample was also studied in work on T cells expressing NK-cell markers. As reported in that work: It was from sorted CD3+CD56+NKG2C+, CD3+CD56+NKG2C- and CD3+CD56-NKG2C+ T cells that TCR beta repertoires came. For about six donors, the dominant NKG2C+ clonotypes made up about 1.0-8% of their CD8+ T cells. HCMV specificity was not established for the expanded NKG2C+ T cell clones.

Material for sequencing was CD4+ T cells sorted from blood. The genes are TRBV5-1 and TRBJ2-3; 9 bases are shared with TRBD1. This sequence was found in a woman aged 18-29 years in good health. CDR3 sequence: CASSPWTGADTQYF. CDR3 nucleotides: TGCGCCAGCAGCCCATGGACAGGGGCAGATACGCAGTATTTT.